The 19 T cell receptor beta chains reported below all come from one sample, sequenced in a study of identical twins. TCRdb re-called the 5' RACE reads through MiXCR, storing one row per CDR3 protein. Here the sample spans fewer than 250,000 distinct CDR3 sequences, 6% to 8% being singletons. This sample also appeared in a second study, on yellow fever vaccine responses in identical twins.

What was sequenced was CD8+ T cells sorted from blood. The source of these receptors is a woman younger than 30 in good health.

This clonotype was detected many times. The V and J genes are TRBV4-1 and TRBJ2-1; 11 bases fit TRBD2. The CDR3 sequence is 18 residues long. The V and J ends lost 1 base and 9 bases, in that order; junction bases with no gene match: 14. Germline V lookup: CDR1 MGHRA, CDR2 YSYEKL. CDR3: CASSQALAGGTGGGEQFF. The CDR3 DNA reads as TGCGCCAGCAGCCAAGCGCTAGCGGGGGGCACAGGGGGGGGTGAGCAGTTCTTC.

CDR3 in DNA: TGTGCCAGCAGTTTATTGGTGACCAAGAGGGGTTCAGATACGCAGTATTTT. Translated: CASSLLVTKRGSDTQYF. V and J are TRBV28 and TRBJ2-3; D is perhaps TRBD1 or TRBD2 (5 bases each). V was shortened by 1 base and J by 4 bases, with 18 bases between the two germline ends. The CDR3 totals 17 residues. Germline CDR1 reads MDHEN; CDR2 reads SYDVKM.

The chain uses TRBV7-2 and TRBJ2-3; D possibly matches TRBD1 or TRBD2 (5 bases each). CDR3 length: 15 residues. Germline values: CDR1 SGHTA, CDR2 FQGNSA. V dropped 5 bases and J dropped 2 bases, with 14 bases sitting between them. The CDR3, as DNA: TGTGCCAGCAGCGAGGGGACGGCGAACACAGATACGCAGTATTTT. Protein: CASSEGTANTDTQYF.

This clonotype was observed at least ten times. The V call is TRBV6-5, the J call TRBJ1-3; 7 nucleotides match TRBD1. There are 16 residues in the CDR3. From germline, CDR1 is MNHEY and CDR2 SVGAGI. Losses at the gene ends were 2 bases for V and 1 base for J; bases not matched to a gene: 5. The chain's CDR3 is CASSYGQATSGNTIYF. The CDR3, as DNA: TGTGCCAGCAGTTACGGACAGGCCACATCTGGAAACACCATATATTTT.

This clonotype was detected only a few times. This chain joins TRBV20-1 and TRBJ2-2; D call uncertain. Germline lookup yields CDR1 DFQATT and CDR2 SNEGSKA (reference sequence). The CDR3 spans 16 residues. With 3 bases removed from V and 2 bases from J, the gap between germline ends came to 16 bases. CDR3 loop: CSARRRRSTNTGELFF. In DNA form, the CDR3 reads TGCAGTGCTAGGAGGCGAAGGTCTACAAACACCGGGGAGCTGTTTTTT.

This clonotype was found many times. This chain links TRBV4-1 with TRBJ2-5, with D uncertain. Trimming left V 1 base short and J 5 bases short, with 8 bases between. The CDR3 is made up of 13 amino acids. The V gene's germline CDR1 is MGHRA and CDR2 YSYEKL. In DNA, the CDR3 is TGCGCCAGCAGCCAAGGGATGGGGGAGACCCAGTACTTC. Translation: CASSQGMGETQYF.

V is TRBV7-8 and J is TRBJ2-7; TRBD2 matches at 10 bases. The CDR3 totals 15 residues. The J segment lost 7 bases and the V segment lost 5 bases, leaving 11 bases of the junction unmatched. CDR1 and CDR2 (germline): SGHVS, FQNEAQ. CDR3 sequence (DNA): TGTGCCAGCAGCCCCTGGGCTAGCGGGAGTAGGGAGCAGTACTTC. Translated: CASSPWASGSREQYF.

Turning to this clonotype: Since a much larger clone is just one base distant, this may be a read error. The CDR3, as DNA: TGTGCCAGAAGCCAGGGGGCATTGAATGAGCAGTTCTTC. It yields the protein CARSQGALNEQFF. V is TRBV12-3 or TRBV12-4 and J is TRBJ2-1, with TRBD1 matching 8 bases. After removal of 9 bases from V and 7 bases from J, the junction contained 8 bases not matched to a gene. The CDR3 runs 13 residues.

V gene TRBV11-1 combines with J gene TRBJ1-2, with 7 bases fitting TRBD1. Germline V CDR1 and CDR2: SGHAT, FQDESV (reference sequence). This CDR3 region has 18 residues. V lost 0 bases to trimming and J lost 4 bases; unmatched junction nucleotides: 14. CDR3 loop: CASSLAGTEESRSYGYTF. The CDR3, as DNA: TGTGCCAGCAGCTTAGCCGGGACAGAGGAATCTCGTAGCTATGGCTACACCTTC.

V usage is TRBV11-1 and J usage is TRBJ1-2, with D maybe TRBD1 (6 bases). V lost 1 base to trimming and J lost 3 bases, with 24 bases between them. Germline-derived CDR1 and CDR2 are SGHAT and FQDESV (reference sequence). The CDR3 consists of 19 residues. The CDR3 sequence is CASSLVDGQGLPKDYGYTF. The DNA for the CDR3 is TGTGCCAGCAGCTTAGTGGATGGGCAGGGGCTCCCTAAAGACTATGGCTACACCTTC. The full variable domain, with the rest looked up from reference TRBV11-1 and TRBJ1-2, is EAEVAQSPRYKITEKSQAVAFWCDPISGHATLYWYRQILGQGPELLVQFQDESVVDDSQLPKDRFSAERLKGVDSTLKIQPAELGDSAMYLCASSLVDGQGLPKDYGYTFGSGTRLTVV.

This clonotype was found many times. The V gene is TRBV5-1, the J gene TRBJ2-1, with 7 bases that match TRBD1. Germline V lookup: CDR1 SGHRS, CDR2 YFSETQ. Trimming at V came to 2 bases and at J to 5 bases, leaving 4 bases not matched to a gene. The CDR3 has 14 amino acids. DNA of the CDR3: TGCGCCAGCAGCTTAGGTCAGGGGGACAATGAGCAGTTCTTC. Protein: CASSLGQGDNEQFF.

This rearrangement joins TRBV7-9 to TRBJ2-2; TRBD2 aligns across 9 bases. Germline V lookup: CDR1 SEHNR, CDR2 FQNEAQ (reference sequence). Germline trimming cut 2 bases from V and 4 bases from J; bases unmatched to any gene: 8. This CDR3 spans 17 amino acids. This CDR3 reads CASSLIPQTSGTGELFF. The CDR3, as DNA: TGTGCCAGCAGCTTAATTCCCCAGACTAGCGGCACCGGGGAGCTGTTTTTT.

The sample holds many counts of this clonotype. The chain links TRBV20-1 to TRBJ1-5, with 7 positions matching TRBD1. Germline V gene lookup returns CDR1 DFQATT and CDR2 SNEGSKA (reference sequence). V dropped 0 bases and J dropped 3; count of bases not matched to a gene: 2. The CDR3 spans 14 residues. The CDR3 protein is CSAREGQNNQPQHF. In DNA form, the CDR3 reads TGCAGTGCTAGAGAGGGACAGAACAATCAGCCCCAGCATTTT.

The chain's CDR3 is CAILTGTGANVLTF. In DNA, the CDR3 is TGTGCCATCCTCACAGGGACCGGGGCCAACGTCCTGACTTTC. V is TRBV2 and J is TRBJ2-6; tentative D call: TRBD1 (6 bases). V lost 10 bases to trimming and J lost 4 bases, with 14 bases between them. The germline gives CDR1 SNHLY, CDR2 FYNNEI. The CDR3 extends over 14 amino acids.

This clonotype was found a few times. V and J are TRBV20-1 and TRBJ2-3; D unclear. CDR3 length: 11 residues. Between the trimmed V and J ends, which lost 5 bases and 5 bases, there was a span of 8 bases. Germline CDR1 is DFQATT and CDR2 is SNEGSKA (reference sequence). The CDR3 region is CSADRGDTQYF. The CDR3 region has the DNA TGCAGTGCTGACCGAGGAGATACGCAGTATTTT.

This clonotype showed up many times. The rearrangement uses TRBV28 and TRBJ2-5; 8 bases map to TRBD1. With 1 base clipped from V and 3 bases from J, the junction kept 4 bases outside the gene matches. This CDR3 region has 15 residues. Germline V gene sequence: CDR1 MDHEN, CDR2 SYDVKM. CDR3 coding DNA: TGTGCCAGCAGTTTATTGGGACAGGAGAAAGAGACCCAGTACTTC. Protein product: CASSLLGQEKETQYF.

V and J are TRBV15 and TRBJ1-5; the D is unclear. The ends were cut back, 0 bases at V and 1 base at J, with 16 bases in the middle. The CDR3 consists of 18 residues. Germline V lookup: CDR1 LNHNV, CDR2 YYDKDF (reference sequence). The CDR3 reads CATSRDVSGRISNQPQHF. CDR3 DNA: TGTGCCACCAGCAGAGATGTATCGGGCAGGATAAGCAATCAGCCCCAGCATTTT. Together with reference TRBV15 and TRBJ1-5, the CDR3 gives the full variable domain: DAMVIQNPRYQVTQFGKPVTLSCSQTLNHNVMYWYQQKSSQAPKLLFHYYDKDFNNEADTPDNFQSRRPNTSFCFLDIRSPGLGDTAMYLCATSRDVSGRISNQPQHFGDGTRLSIL.

The chain links TRBV7-6 to TRBJ2-2; 9 bases fit TRBD1. This CDR3 is built from 17 residues. CDR1 SGHVS and CDR2 FNYEAQ come from the germline V gene. Trimming cost V 5 bases and J 2 bases; bases outside gene matches: 9. CDR3 loop: CASSLTGGPYNTGELFF. The CDR3 bases are TGTGCCAGCAGCCTAACAGGGGGCCCTTACAACACCGGGGAGCTGTTTTTT.

V and J are TRBV3-1 and TRBJ2-7, with TRBD2 identical over 11 bases. There are 15 residues in the CDR3. The germline gives CDR1 LGHDT, CDR2 YNNKEL (reference sequence). J lost 4 bases, V lost 3 bases, and 5 bases had no gene match. The DNA for the CDR3 is TGTGCCAGCAGCCAGAAGGGACTAGCGGCATACGAGCAGTACTTC. It translates to CASSQKGLAAYEQYF.